This T cell receptor beta chain was observed in a study of cytomegalovirus exposure and HLA in healthy donors. Comments on this clone: Its antigen is not known.

The PCR used 60 Vbeta and 13 Jbeta primers. Using immunoSEQ multiplex PCR, the repertoire was profiled, and TCRdb retains in-frame clones only, with some absent. The sample holds about 160,000 clones, roughly 70% seen once. Study findings and constraints: It was reported that the classifier diagnosed cytomegalovirus status with high specificity and sensitivity in both the original and validation cohorts. Upon later analysis, TCR association rates were observed to vary by HLA locus, being highest for DRB1 and lowest for HLA-C.

The CDR3 has 15 amino acids. The ends lost 2 bases at V and 1 base at J; junction bases unmatched: 4. CDR1 SGHRS and CDR2 YFSETQ come from the germline V gene. Sequencing used PBMCs. The genes are TRBV5-1 and TRBJ1-2; 8 positions match TRBD1. This TCR was recovered from a woman aged 25 to 45 in good health and CMV-seronegative. The CDR3 spells CASSLRTGLNYGYTF. Here the CDR3 DNA reads TGCGCCAGCAGCTTACGGACAGGGCTTAACTATGGCTACACCTTC.